Below, 21 T cell receptor beta chains from the same sample are listed, as sequenced in a study of blood T cell repertoires in COVID-19. Measured with immunoSEQ multiplex PCR; TCRdb has only the in-frame clones, and not every one. This table holds 65,000 to 90,000 clones, approximately 79% found once. Sequenced material: peripheral blood. These receptors all stem from a man between 60 and 75 years old with active or convalescent COVID-19.

The genes are TRBV6-5 and TRBJ1-3; possibly TRBD1 for D (5 bases). CDR1 and CDR2 from the germline V gene are MNHEY and SVGAGI. V gave up 2 bases and J gave up 0 bases, with 11 bases separating them. CDR3 size: 16 residues. Written as DNA, the CDR3 is TGTGCCAGCAGTTACGGGGCAAGCCCCTCTGGAAACACCATATATTTT. Its translation is CASSYGASPSGNTIYF.

This clone was detected only once. This chain joins TRBV5-1 and TRBJ2-5; TRBD1 matches 9 bases. CDR3 length: 15 amino acids. Trimming cost V 4 bases and J 5 bases; bases outside gene matches: 9. CDR1 SGHRS and CDR2 YFSETQ come from the germline V gene. The DNA of the CDR3 is TGCGCCAGCAGCCAACCGGGACAGGGTGTGGAGACCCAGTACTTC. Its protein product is CASSQPGQGVETQYF.

CDR3 DNA: TGCAGTGCTCCTCAGGGGGGTGAGCAGTACTTC. It yields the protein CSAPQGGEQYF. The rearrangement links TRBV20-1 to TRBJ2-7, with a weak D call TRBD1 (7 bases). Germline CDR1 DFQATT, CDR2 SNEGSKA (reference sequence). The V end was cut by 5 bases, the J end by 7 bases, with 12 bases between. This CDR3 comprises 11 residues.

The V gene is TRBV4-2, the J gene TRBJ2-7; the match to TRBD1 covers 9 bases. CDR3 length equals 14 residues. J gave up 3 bases and V 6 bases, and 6 bases lay outside the gene matches. Per germline, CDR1 LGHNA and CDR2 YNFKEQ. The CDR3 spells CASRSGQGVYEQYF. The DNA of the CDR3 is TGTGCCAGCAGGTCGGGACAGGGTGTCTACGAGCAGTACTTC.

The gene calls are TRBV6-1 and TRBJ1-2; 7 bases map to TRBD1. The V gene end was trimmed by 5 bases and the J gene end by 6 bases; junction bases not matched to a gene: 3. The CDR3 covers 12 residues. Looked up from germline, CDR1 is MNHNS and CDR2 is SASEGT. The CDR3 bases are TGTGCCAGCAGTTCCACAGGGGATGGCTACACCTTC. This encodes CASSSTGDGYTF.

This chain uses TRBV7-3 with TRBJ2-2, with TRBD2 matching 7 bases. The CDR3 is made up of 15 amino acids. Germline V gene lookup returns CDR1 SGHTA and CDR2 FQGTGA. The ends lost 1 base at V and 1 base at J; junction bases unmatched: 0. The DNA of the CDR3 is TGTGCCAGCAGCTTAAGGGAGGGGAACACCGGGGAGCTGTTTTTT. It codes for CASSLREGNTGELFF.

V usage is TRBV6-5 and J usage is TRBJ2-2; perhaps TRBD2 as D (6 bases). Trimming removed 2 bases from V and 5 bases from J, with 9 bases in between. The CDR3 totals 14 residues. Germline lookup yields CDR1 MNHEY and CDR2 SVGAGI. The DNA of the CDR3 is TGTGCCAGCAGTTACGCGGGACTTACCGGGGAGCTGTTTTTT. Translated, it gives CASSYAGLTGELFF.

V gene TRBV19 combines with J gene TRBJ1-5, with 7 bases aligning to TRBD1. This CDR3 is built from 13 residues. With V trimmed by 3 bases and J by 7 bases, 3 bases remained unmatched. Germline CDR1 reads LNHDA; CDR2 reads SQIVND (reference sequence). CDR3 in amino acids: CASSITGDQPQHF. Written as DNA, the CDR3 is TGTGCCAGTAGTATTACAGGGGACCAGCCCCAGCATTTT.

V gene TRBV10-1 combines with J gene TRBJ2-5, with 7 bases identical to TRBD1. CDR3 size: 15 residues. Germline V gene lookup returns CDR1 WNHNN and CDR2 SYGVQD (reference sequence). J lost 3 bases, V lost 5 bases, and 9 bases had no gene match. The CDR3: CASSPGTVVEETQYF. The DNA for the CDR3 is TGCGCCAGCAGTCCAGGGACAGTAGTAGAAGAGACCCAGTACTTC.

The chain combines TRBV24-1 with TRBJ1-1; possible D gene TRBD1, 5 bases. In germline, CDR1 is KGHDR, CDR2 SFDVKD. Trimming took 2 bases from V and 0 from J, leaving 9 bases between them. This CDR3 comprises 15 residues. The CDR3 protein is CATSDSGQMNTEAFF. The CDR3, as DNA: TGTGCCACCAGTGATTCCGGACAAATGAACACTGAAGCTTTCTTT.

CDR3 coding DNA: TGTGCCAGTAGTACGGAACAGGGGATCGGTTCACCCCTCCACTTT. It encodes CASSTEQGIGSPLHF. This chain links TRBV19 with TRBJ1-6, with TRBD1 matching 7 bases. Trimming took 4 bases from V and 9 from J; bases not matched to a gene: 9. The CDR3 totals 15 residues. Germline CDR1 and CDR2: LNHDA and SQIVND (reference sequence). The full variable domain, its missing parts supplied by reference TRBV19 and TRBJ1-6, is DGGITQSPKYLFRKEGQNVTLSCEQNLNHDAMYWYRQDPGQGLRLIYYSQIVNDFQKGDIAEGYSVSREKKESFPLTVTSAQKNPTAFYLCASSTEQGIGSPLHFGNGTRLTVT.

The chain uses TRBV4-3 and TRBJ2-3; D is unclear. V gave up 4 bases and J gave up 6 bases, with 14 bases separating them. The CDR3 runs to 14 residues. CDR1 and CDR2 (germline): LGHNA, YSLEER. The CDR3 spells CASSRAQDIDTQYF. CDR3 DNA: TGCGCCAGCAGCCGGGCGCAAGATATTGATACGCAGTATTTT.

The chain carries TRBV19 and TRBJ1-1, with D unclear. The CDR3 runs 15 residues. Trimming stripped 4 bases from V and 0 bases from J, with 12 bases between. Germline CDR1 reads LNHDA; CDR2 reads SQIVND (reference sequence). As DNA, the CDR3 is TGTGCCAGTAGTACCCTCTCGCAGTTGAACACTGAAGCTTTCTTT. Translated: CASSTLSQLNTEAFF.

The chain has TRBV2 and TRBJ1-5; D might be TRBD1 (6 bases). This CDR3 has 14 amino acids. The V gene lost 3 bases and the J gene lost 7 bases, with 13 bases spanning the gap. In germline, CDR1 is SNHLY, CDR2 FYNNEI. The CDR3 DNA reads TGTGCCAGCAGTGAGTCAGGGGCTGGGCAGCCCCAGCATTTT. Its translation: CASSESGAGQPQHF.

The J gene is TRBJ2-1, the V gene TRBV7-9; the match to TRBD1 covers 7 bases. Germline loops: CDR1 SEHNR, CDR2 FQNEAQ (reference sequence). This CDR3 has 14 residues. With 0 bases clipped from V and 5 bases from J, the junction kept 1 base outside the gene matches. CDR3 sequence reads: CASSLAGTDNEQFF. In nucleotides, the CDR3 is TGTGCCAGCAGCTTAGCCGGGACAGACAATGAGCAGTTCTTC. Based on the CDR3 plus reference TRBV7-9 and TRBJ2-1, the full variable domain is DTGVSQNPRHKITKRGQNVTFRCDPISEHNRLYWYRQTLGQGPEFLTYFQNEAQLEKSRLLSDRFSAERPKGSFSTLEIQRTEQGDSAMYLCASSLAGTDNEQFFGPGTRLTVL.

V and J are TRBV20-1 and TRBJ2-5; D not certain. The ends were cut back, 0 bases at V and 13 bases at J, with 12 bases in the middle. The length of the CDR3 is 11 residues. CDR1 is DFQATT, CDR2 SNEGSKA, per germline (reference sequence). CDR3 sequence: CSARDLQASYF. The CDR3 coding sequence is TGCAGTGCTAGAGATTTGCAAGCCTCGTACTTC.

The rearrangement links TRBV3-1 (or the pseudogene TRBV3-2) to TRBJ2-5, with 9 bases lining up with TRBD2. The CDR3 loop spans 16 amino acids. Trimming took 1 base from V and 0 from J; bases not matched to a gene: 3. The germline V gene has CDR1 LGHDT and CDR2 YNNKEL (reference sequence). In nucleotides, the CDR3 is TGTGCCAGCAGCCAAGCCAGCGGGGGGTACCAAGAGACCCAGTACTTC. Translating it yields CASSQASGGYQETQYF.

This sequence joins TRBV4-1 and TRBJ1-3, with 9 positions matching TRBD1. The CDR3 runs to 15 residues. Germline V gene lookup returns CDR1 MGHRA and CDR2 YSYEKL. V shed 4 bases, J shed 2 bases, and the junction held 3 bases outside the gene matches. DNA for the CDR3: TGCGCCAGCAGCCGGACAGGGGTAACTGGAAACACCATATATTTT. This sequence encodes CASSRTGVTGNTIYF.

The V call is TRBV7-6, the J call TRBJ2-1; 12 bases are shared with TRBD2. CDR3 length: 17 amino acids. V was pared by 5 bases and J by 6 bases, with 11 bases of the junction left unmatched. The V gene's germline CDR1 is SGHVS and CDR2 FNYEAQ. The CDR3 DNA follows: TGTGCCAGCAGCCCTAGGGCTAGCGGGGGGGTGTTCAATGAGCAGTTCTTC. It translates to CASSPRASGGVFNEQFF.

The chain couples TRBV19 to TRBJ2-2, with D perhaps matching TRBD2 (7 bases). V shed 2 bases and J shed 3 bases, with 10 bases lying between them. The CDR3 runs 15 residues. Looked up from germline, CDR1 is LNHDA and CDR2 is SQIVND (reference sequence). CDR3 bases: TGTGCCAGTAGTATACGGGGGGCATACACCGGGGAGCTGTTTTTT. Amino acids: CASSIRGAYTGELFF.

The chain recombines TRBV10-1 with TRBJ1-1; D unclear. The V and J ends lost 0 bases and 0 bases respectively, with 8 bases between them. The CDR3 contains 15 residues. Germline assignment: CDR1 WNHNN and CDR2 SYGVQD (reference sequence). The CDR3 loop is CASSESRVLNTEAFF. The CDR3 nucleotides are TGCGCCAGCAGTGAGTCGAGGGTTTTGAACACTGAAGCTTTCTTT.